What follows are 10 T cell receptor beta chains derived from one specimen sequenced in a study of Graves' ophthalmopathy and Graves' hyperthyroidism (dated by TCRdb to about 2018). The sequencing machine was an Illumina HiSeq 2000. For repertoire sequencing, the TCR beta CDR3 regions were amplified from RNA transcripts. The first round of RT-PCR was done with HTBI primers and the Qiagen OneStep RT-PCR kit, and was followed by a second round of multiplex PCR, then size selection and purification. TCRdb handled the public reads itself, with Q25 trimming in fastp and clone calling in MiXCR, and kept productive beta chains. CDR3 protein sequences are deduplicated, and each keeps its most common genes and DNA. This sample comprises 740,000 or so distinct CDR3 sequences, 40% of them detected only once. The top ten hold 44% of the sample. The sample was peripheral blood. These receptor sequences come from an adult man with Graves' ophthalmopathy.

Note on this clonotype: A junction boundary mismatches the germline segment, possibly from a read error. This chain joins TRBV10-3 and TRBJ2-6; maybe TRBD1 (5 bases). From germline, CDR1 is ENHRY and CDR2 SYGVKD. The CDR3 runs to 13 residues. The CDR3 coding sequence is TGTGCCATCAACCGGGCTGGGGCCAATGTCCTGACTTTC. It yields the protein CAINRAGANVLTF.

This clonotype was counted at least ten times. V usage is TRBV7-9 and J usage is TRBJ2-7, with a tentative D call TRBD2 (6 bases). The CDR3 is 14 amino acids. Germline V gives CDR1 SEHNR, CDR2 FQNEAQ (reference sequence). Trimming took 8 bases from V and 4 from J, leaving 18 bases between them. DNA of the CDR3: TGTGCCAGCGCCCCTTTGGGTAGCGGATACGAGCAGTACTTC. Encoded protein: CASAPLGSGYEQYF.

The chain recombines TRBV20-1 with TRBJ2-7, with D perhaps TRBD2 (6 bases). CDR3 length equals 17 residues. Germline V gene lookup returns CDR1 DFQATT and CDR2 SNEGSKA (reference sequence). Trimming stripped 0 bases from V and 3 bases from J, with 21 bases between. The CDR3 DNA follows: TGCAGTGCTAGAGATAGGATTAGCGGCTTACGGATCTACGAGCAGTACTTC. Amino acids: CSARDRISGLRIYEQYF.

At least ten counts were recorded for this clonotype. The V gene is TRBV2, the J gene TRBJ1-5; possibly TRBD1 for D (6 bases). The V gene's germline CDR1 is SNHLY and CDR2 FYNNEI. The CDR3 is made up of 13 amino acids. The V end was cut by 6 bases, the J end by 6 bases, with 12 bases between. CDR3 sequence (DNA): TGTGCCAGCAGGGAAACAGGGTCTCAGCCCCAGCATTTT. Protein product: CASRETGSQPQHF.

The genes are TRBV25-1 and TRBJ1-3; D might be TRBD1 (6 bases). V was shortened by 8 bases and J by 3 bases, with 26 bases between the two germline ends. Germline-derived CDR1 and CDR2 are MGHDK and SYGVNS. The CDR3 is 18 amino acids. The CDR3 DNA follows: TGTGCCAGCTCACCAGCACTCCTTCCTGGGGGCAGTGGAAACACCATATATTTT. Translating it yields CASSPALLPGGSGNTIYF.

This clonotype has a handful of counts. This chain connects TRBV10-3 to TRBJ1-1; D perhaps matches TRBD1 (6 bases). Germline V CDR1 and CDR2: ENHRY, SYGVKD. The CDR3 totals 11 residues. Trimming cost V 3 bases and J 12 bases, with 11 bases left between them. The CDR3 spells CAISDRDTTFF. CDR3 coding DNA: TGTGCCATCAGTGATCGGGACACGACTTTCTTT.

This clonotype was seen more than once but under ten times. The chain uses TRBV19 and TRBJ2-5; no definite D call. Germline assignment: CDR1 LNHDA and CDR2 SQIVND (reference sequence). The V and J ends lost 2 bases and 5 bases respectively, with 9 bases between them. This CDR3 has 13 amino acids. The CDR3 DNA follows: TGTGCCAGTAGTATATCCTGGGATGAGACCCAGTACTTC. Protein product: CASSISWDETQYF.

This chain joins TRBV20-1 and TRBJ1-1, with D unresolved. Germline CDR1 DFQATT, CDR2 SNEGSKA (reference sequence). Trimming took off 5 bases at V and 0 bases at J, with 16 bases between the two ends. The CDR3 is 15 amino acids. The CDR3 loop reads CSAGVNRLMNTEAFF. The CDR3 bases are TGCAGTGCTGGAGTTAACAGATTGATGAACACTGAAGCTTTCTTT.

This clonotype was detected only a few times. The chain carries TRBV11-2 and TRBJ2-5; 8 bases map to TRBD2. The CDR3 is made up of 16 amino acids. V lost 4 bases, J lost 5 bases, and 12 bases stayed unmatched. The germline V gene encodes CDR1 SGHAT and CDR2 FQNNGV. CDR3 sequence: CASSSSPGLDLETQYF. The CDR3 region has the DNA TGTGCCAGCAGCTCAAGCCCGGGACTAGATCTTGAGACCCAGTACTTC.

The chain recombines TRBV28 with TRBJ2-2; D uncertain. This CDR3 has 15 residues. The V end was cut by 6 bases, the J end by 6 bases, with 17 bases between. Germline V CDR1 and CDR2: MDHEN, SYDVKM. The CDR3 reads CASRNQVVPAGELFF. As DNA, the CDR3 is TGTGCCAGCAGGAACCAGGTTGTCCCCGCCGGGGAGCTGTTTTTT.